The rows below give T cell receptor beta chains drawn from one sample of a study of T cell responses to AZD1222 COVID-19 vaccine. Sequencing used immunoSEQ multiplex PCR; TCRdb keeps in-frame clones, though not all of them. Here the sample spans roughly 100,000 clones, 85% to 90% being singletons. The sample here was peripheral blood, taken on day 0 of AZD1222 vaccination. These receptors were collected from an adult in good health. Each CDR3 is given with its conserved first and last residue. The D gene is left open where the match is weak. Where a row states a size, it is once, few, many or the class of an expanded clone; other rows omit it.

TGTGCCGCCCAGACTAGCGGCTTTGGGAATACGCAGTATTTT CAAQTSGFGNTQYF NA TRBD2 TRBJ2-3 TRBV3-1/TRBV3-2
TGTGCCAGCAGCCCCCTGGGGGGAGGGAATCAGCCCCAGCATTTT CASSPLGGGNQPQHF once NA TRBJ1-5 TRBV3-1/TRBV3-2
TGCAGCGTTGGAGACAGGTCCAACGGGAACACTGAAGCTTTCTTT CSVGDRSNGNTEAFF NA NA TRBJ1-1 TRBV29-1
TGTGCCAGCAGTCCCTCCGGGACAGGAACCTACGAGCAGTACTTC CASSPSGTGTYEQYF NA TRBD1 TRBJ2-7 TRBV28
TGTGCCAGCAGTTTATCGGTAGGGAGGCTTGGAAACATTCAGTACTTC CASSLSVGRLGNIQYF NA NA TRBJ2-4 TRBV28
TGTGCCATCAGTGAGGGACAGGGGAACACCGGGGAGCTGTTTTTT CAISEGQGNTGELFF NA TRBD1 TRBJ2-2 TRBV10-3
TGTGCCAGCAGCCAAGCGGGACAGGGTAGCACAGATACGCAGTATTTT CASSQAGQGSTDTQYF NA TRBD1 TRBJ2-3 TRBV3-1/TRBV3-2
TGTGCCAGCCGCACAGGGCCTTCCTACGAGCAGTACTTC CASRTGPSYEQYF NA NA TRBJ2-7 TRBV6-5
TGTGCCAGCTCACCCACCGGGGAGCTGTTTTTT CASSPTGELFF NA NA TRBJ2-2 TRBV18
TGTGCCAGCAGCCCCCTTGGGGGCGGGGCCTACGAGCAGTACTTC CASSPLGGGAYEQYF few NA TRBJ2-7 TRBV7-6
TGCGCCAGCAGCCCGGGACAGATAAATCAGCCCCAGCATTTT CASSPGQINQPQHF few TRBD1 TRBJ1-5 TRBV5-1
TGTGCCAGCAGCTTAGGGGGTAGCGGGGGTGAGCAGTTCTTC CASSLGGSGGEQFF once TRBD2 TRBJ2-1 TRBV7-2
TGTGCCAGCTCACCTATGGATACGCAGTATTTT CASSPMDTQYF NA NA TRBJ2-3 TRBV18